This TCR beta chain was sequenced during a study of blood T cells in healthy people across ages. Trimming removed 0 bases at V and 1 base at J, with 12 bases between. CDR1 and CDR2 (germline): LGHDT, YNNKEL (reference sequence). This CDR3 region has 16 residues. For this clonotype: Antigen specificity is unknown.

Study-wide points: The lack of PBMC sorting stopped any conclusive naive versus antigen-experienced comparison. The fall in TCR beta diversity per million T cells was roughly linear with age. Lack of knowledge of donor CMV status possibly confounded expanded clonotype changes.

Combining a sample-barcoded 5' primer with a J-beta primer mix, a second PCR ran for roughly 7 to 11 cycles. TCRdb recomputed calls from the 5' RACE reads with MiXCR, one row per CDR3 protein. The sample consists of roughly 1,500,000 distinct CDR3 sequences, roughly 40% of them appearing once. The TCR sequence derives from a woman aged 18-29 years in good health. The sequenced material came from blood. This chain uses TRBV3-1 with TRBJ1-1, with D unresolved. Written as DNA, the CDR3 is TGTGCCAGCAGCCAAGATGGCTTGACACCGAACACTGAAGCTTTCTTT. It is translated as CASSQDGLTPNTEAFF.